One sample yielded the 11 T cell receptor beta chains listed below, sequenced in a study of T-cell reconstitution after alpha-beta-depleted transplantation in children. TCRbeta library preparation incorporated unique molecular identifiers. A single record per CDR3 protein comes from TCRdb applying MiXCR to the PCR reads. The sample holds almost 500,000 distinct CDR3 sequences, approximately 13% seen once. Sequencing used PBMCs from the stem cell graft donor, obtained from the stem cell graft. The receptors were gathered from a human donor who donated a stem cell graft to a child with combined immunodeficiency.

A remark on this clonotype: A much larger clone differs from this one at a single base, so this may be a read error. The chain couples TRBV30 to TRBJ2-7, with D possibly being TRBD1 or TRBD2 (6 bases each). This CDR3 comprises 14 residues. CDR1 and CDR2 from the germline V gene are GTSNPN and SVGIG (reference sequence). V lost 5 bases, J lost 4 bases, and 18 bases lay in between. The DNA for the CDR3 is TGTGCCTGGGGGCGGAGGGACACCATATACGAGCAGTACTTC. Amino acids: CAWGRRDTIYEQYF.

This clonotype was picked up a small number of times. The chain combines TRBV6-1 with TRBJ2-7, with D tentatively TRBD2 (6 bases). CDR1 is MNHNS and CDR2 is SASEGT in the germline V gene. The CDR3 loop spans 13 amino acids. Trimming stripped 6 bases from V and 4 bases from J, with 13 bases between. CDR3 nucleotide sequence: TGTGCCAGCAGCTCCCCTCGGGGGTACGAGCAGTACTTC. Protein: CASSSPRGYEQYF.

This clonotype came up a few times. This chain uses TRBV29-1 with TRBJ2-1, with 7 bases matching TRBD2. Per the germline V gene, CDR1 is SQVTM and CDR2 is ANQGSEA. J gave up 7 bases and V 6 bases, and 3 bases lay outside the gene matches. The CDR3 extends over 11 amino acids. The DNA for the CDR3 is TGCAGCGTAGGACTAGGGAATGAGCAGTTCTTC. Protein: CSVGLGNEQFF.

This clonotype occurred a few times. The chain couples TRBV7-6 to TRBJ1-5; D uncertain. The germline V gene encodes CDR1 SGHVS and CDR2 FNYEAQ. The ends were cut back, 5 bases at V and 6 bases at J, with 17 bases in the middle. The CDR3 is made up of 15 amino acids. CDR3 amino acids: CASSRASGVGQPQHF. Here the CDR3 DNA reads TGTGCCAGCAGCCGAGCGTCCGGGGTCGGTCAGCCCCAGCATTTT.

The gene calls are TRBV27 and TRBJ2-7; possible D gene TRBD2, 6 bases. Looked up from germline, CDR1 is MNHEY and CDR2 is SMNVEV (reference sequence). V lost 5 bases to trimming and J lost 7 bases, with 15 bases between them. The CDR3 contains 13 residues. Here the CDR3 reads CASSLRDLGEQYF. CDR3 sequence (DNA): TGTGCCAGCAGTCTTCGGGACTTGGGGGAGCAGTACTTC.

This clonotype was picked up a small number of times. The chain couples TRBV12-3 or TRBV12-4 to TRBJ2-1; 13 positions agree with TRBD2. With V trimmed by 4 bases and J by 12 bases, 15 bases remained unmatched. The length of the CDR3 is 17 residues. This CDR3 is CASSSPPGLAGREGQFF. CDR3 bases: TGTGCCAGCAGTTCGCCCCCGGGACTAGCGGGAAGGGAGGGGCAGTTCTTC.

This clonotype was counted ten times or more. The J gene is TRBJ2-2, the V gene TRBV27, with D possibly matching TRBD2 (5 bases). Trimming removed 5 bases at V and 0 bases at J, with 10 bases between. The CDR3 covers 15 residues. The germline CDR1 and CDR2 sequences are MNHEY and SMNVEV (reference sequence). In nucleotides, the CDR3 is TGTGCCAGCAGTCTTCGGGGATCGAACACCGGGGAGCTGTTTTTT. Residues: CASSLRGSNTGELFF.

The rearrangement joins TRBV12-3 or TRBV12-4 to TRBJ2-2; TRBD1 agrees at 12 bases. The CDR3 extends over 18 amino acids. The junction had 10 bases not matched to a gene; V was cut back by 5 bases and J by 3 bases. The CDR3 region is CASSPWDRGRADTGELFF. The CDR3 coding sequence is TGTGCCAGCAGTCCCTGGGACAGGGGGCGGGCAGACACCGGGGAGCTGTTTTTT.

The V gene is TRBV5-1, the J gene TRBJ2-3; 8 bases are a match to TRBD1. Germline-derived CDR1 and CDR2 are SGHRS and YFSETQ. This CDR3 region has 17 residues. V was pared by 0 bases and J by 6 bases, with 12 bases of the junction left unmatched. The CDR3 here is CASSLAYRGRPQDTQYF. In DNA, the CDR3 is TGCGCCAGCAGCTTGGCCTACAGGGGGAGACCACAGGATACGCAGTATTTT. Full variable domain (remainder filled in from reference TRBV5-1 and TRBJ2-3): KAGVTQTPRYLIKTRGQQVTLSCSPISGHRSVSWYQQTPGQGLQFLFEYFSETQRNKGNFPGRFSGRQFSNSRSEMNVSTLELGDSALYLCASSLAYRGRPQDTQYFGPGTRLTVL.

The chain is built from TRBV29-1 and TRBJ2-1; D may be TRBD2 (6 bases). CDR1 is SQVTM, CDR2 ANQGSEA, per germline. The CDR3 loop spans 14 amino acids. Trimming shortened V by 5 bases and J by 7 bases, and 18 bases separated the two germline ends. CDR3 sequence: CSVFIRELGNEQFF. For the CDR3, the DNA is TGCAGCGTTTTCATACGGGAGTTGGGAAATGAGCAGTTCTTC.

In its sample, this clonotype was seen a few times. The chain joins TRBV4-3 to TRBJ2-2, with D tentatively TRBD2 (6 bases). Germline loops: CDR1 LGHNA, CDR2 YSLEER. The CDR3 is 16 amino acids. V was shortened by 1 base and J by 4 bases, with 13 bases between the two germline ends. Here the CDR3 reads CASSQGEWGVTGELFF. CDR3 sequence (DNA): TGCGCCAGCAGCCAAGGGGAGTGGGGGGTCACCGGGGAGCTGTTTTTT.